This T cell receptor (beta chain) comes out of a study of blood T cell repertoires in COVID-19. Study-wide background: Samples taken during acute and convalescent COVID-19 were collected in the United States, Italy and Spain.

This CDR3 region has 15 residues. CDR1 and CDR2 (germline): MRHNA, SNTAGT. The germline V and J ends were trimmed by 3 bases and 0 bases, with 9 bases remaining between them. Repertoires were generated with immunoSEQ multiplex PCR, while TCRdb's copy carries only in-frame clones and drops some. Of 40,000 to 50,000 clones listed, 80% to 90% are singletons. This chain joins TRBV6-4 and TRBJ2-1, with a tentative D call TRBD1 (6 bases). Input material: peripheral blood. This TCR was recovered from a man aged 25-40 years with active or convalescent COVID-19. CDR3 sequence: CASSEQGSSYNEQFF. CDR3 in DNA: TGTGCCAGCAGTGAACAGGGCAGCTCCTACAATGAGCAGTTCTTC.